The 21 T cell receptor beta chains reported below all come from one sample, sequenced in a study of cytomegalovirus exposure and HLA in healthy donors. The primer mix had 60 Vbeta and 13 Jbeta primers. Here immunoSEQ multiplex PCR was the method, and the copy in TCRdb shows in-frame clones only, minus some. Of 120,000 or so clones in the sample, around 78% were seen once. The sample comprised PBMCs. Receptors were obtained from a man between 18 and 29 years old in good health and CMV-seropositive.

The chain has TRBV11-2 and TRBJ1-2, with D maybe TRBD1 (6 bases). This CDR3 is built from 13 residues. Trimming took off 5 bases at V and 5 bases at J, with 12 bases between the two ends. Looked up from germline, CDR1 is SGHAT and CDR2 is FQNNGV. The CDR3 region has the DNA TGTGCCAGCAGCCCCGGGGGGCTTTATGGCTACACCTTC. It encodes CASSPGGLYGYTF.

This clone was seen just once. This chain links TRBV9 with TRBJ1-5; 10 nucleotides match TRBD1. The trim removed 3 bases at V and 0 bases at J, leaving 6 bases unmatched. CDR1 is SGDLS and CDR2 is YYNGEE in the germline V gene. This CDR3 region has 17 residues. CDR3 bases: TGTGCCAGCAGCGGCGGGACAGGGGATTATAGCAATCAGCCCCAGCATTTT. Protein: CASSGGTGDYSNQPQHF.

CDR3 amino acids: CASSQDPADTDTQYF. The CDR3 nucleotides are TGCGCCAGCAGCCAAGATCCAGCGGACACAGATACGCAGTATTTT. The V call is TRBV4-1, the J call TRBJ2-3; TRBD2 is a possible D gene (5 bases). The CDR3 covers 15 residues. Germline loops: CDR1 MGHRA, CDR2 YSYEKL. The V end lost 0 bases, the J end lost 2 bases, and 9 bases lay between the germline ends.

The rearrangement joins TRBV7-2 to TRBJ2-1; 10 nucleotides line up with TRBD2. V shed 2 bases and J 7 bases; nucleotides not matched to a gene: 2. From germline, CDR1 is SGHTA and CDR2 FQGNSA. CDR3 length: 14 amino acids. The CDR3 is CASSLRGLANEQFF. As DNA, the CDR3 is TGTGCCAGCAGCTTAAGGGGACTAGCGAATGAGCAGTTCTTC.

The V call is TRBV6-1, the J call TRBJ2-7; 9 nucleotides agree with TRBD1. The CDR3 extends over 15 amino acids. V shed 4 bases and J 0 bases; nucleotides not matched to a gene: 4. Per germline, CDR1 MNHNS and CDR2 SASEGT. The CDR3 spells CASSVTGGHSYEQYF. The CDR3 coding sequence is TGTGCCAGCAGTGTAACAGGGGGCCACTCCTACGAGCAGTACTTC.

This rearrangement joins TRBV7-9 to TRBJ1-3; D call uncertain. The V end lost 8 bases, the J end lost 2 bases, and 13 bases lay between the germline ends. CDR1 and CDR2 (germline): SEHNR, FQNEAQ (reference sequence). The CDR3 covers 14 residues. The CDR3 is CASRTAGTGNTIYF. CDR3 DNA sequence: TGTGCCAGCCGGACGGCCGGGACTGGAAACACCATATATTTT.

The chain is built from TRBV7-8 and TRBJ2-5, with a tentative D call TRBD2 (5 bases). The germline V gene has CDR1 SGHVS and CDR2 FQNEAQ. Trimming took 6 bases from V and 5 from J, leaving 10 bases between them. The CDR3 has 12 residues. The DNA for the CDR3 is TGTGCCAGCAGTCGTGGAGGTGAGACCCAGTACTTC. Translating it yields CASSRGGETQYF. Supplemented by reference TRBV7-8 and TRBJ2-5, the full variable domain reads GAGVSQSPRYKVAKRGQDVALRCDPISGHVSLFWYQQALGQGPEFLTYFQNEAQLDKSGLPSDRFFAERPEGSVSTLKIQRTQQEDSAVYLCASSRGGETQYFGPGTRLLVL.

A single count supports this clone. The V call is TRBV19, the J call TRBJ1-2; D gene uncertain. Trimming pared 4 bases from V and 5 bases from J, leaving 17 bases between. This CDR3 contains 15 residues. Germline CDR1 reads LNHDA; CDR2 reads SQIVND (reference sequence). The CDR3, as DNA: TGTGCCAGTAGTAAACTAGCGACGGATAAGTATGGCTACACCTTC. Translated: CASSKLATDKYGYTF.

The genes are TRBV28 and TRBJ2-3; D is perhaps TRBD2 (5 bases). Germline V gene lookup returns CDR1 MDHEN and CDR2 SYDVKM. The V end lost 1 base, the J end lost 5 bases, and 10 bases lay between the germline ends. The CDR3 runs 14 residues. The DNA of the CDR3 is TGTGCCAGCAGTTTATACTCGGGGATAGATACGCAGTATTTT. Translation gives CASSLYSGIDTQYF.

The rearrangement joins TRBV7-8 to TRBJ1-1; TRBD1 aligns across 7 bases. The J segment lost 2 bases and the V segment lost 2 bases, leaving 5 bases of the junction unmatched. Per the germline V gene, CDR1 is SGHVS and CDR2 is FQNEAQ. This CDR3 is built from 15 residues. The CDR3 DNA sequence: TGTGCCAGCAGCTTATCGGGACAGCCAAACACTGAAGCTTTCTTT. It encodes CASSLSGQPNTEAFF.

The table lists this clone with a count of one. V is TRBV18 and J is TRBJ2-2; 7 positions agree with TRBD1. Per the germline V gene, CDR1 is KGHSH and CDR2 is LQKENI. The junction had 11 bases not matched to a gene; V was cut back by 3 bases and J by 4 bases. CDR3 length equals 17 residues. CDR3 sequence reads: CASSPTRGGSGTGELFF. CDR3 DNA: TGTGCCAGCTCACCGACGCGAGGGGGCTCGGGCACCGGGGAGCTGTTTTTT.

The chain carries TRBV30 and TRBJ1-3; the D gene is possibly TRBD1 (5 bases). Trimming removed 2 bases at V and 0 bases at J, with 14 bases between. The CDR3 has 16 amino acids. Germline CDR1 reads GTSNPN; CDR2 reads SVGIG (reference sequence). The CDR3 protein is CAWSLRGSNSGNTIYF. CDR3 nucleotides: TGTGCCTGGAGTCTTAGGGGCTCCAACTCTGGAAACACCATATATTTT. The full variable domain, in which reference TRBV30 and TRBJ1-3 provide the parts outside the CDR3, is SQTIHQWPATLVQPVGSPLSLECTVEGTSNPNLYWYRQAAGRGLQLLFYSVGIGQISSEVPQNLSASRPQDRQFILSSKKLLLSDSGFYLCAWSLRGSNSGNTIYFGEGSWLTVV.

The chain uses TRBV4-1 and TRBJ1-1; a possible D gene is TRBD1 (6 bases). The CDR3 is made up of 15 amino acids. V lost 0 bases and J lost 4, with 12 bases in between. CDR1 is MGHRA and CDR2 is YSYEKL in the germline V gene. The CDR3 nucleotides read TGCGCCAGCAGCCAAGACTCAGGGGTAAGCACTGAAGCTTTCTTT. This codes for CASSQDSGVSTEAFF.

The V and J genes are TRBV11-2 and TRBJ1-2, with TRBD1 as a possible D gene (5 bases). From germline, CDR1 is SGHAT and CDR2 FQNNGV. The CDR3 covers 18 residues. V shed 1 base and J shed 4 bases, with 22 bases lying between them. Here the CDR3 reads CASSLVNGGKGRGYGYTF. Written as DNA, the CDR3 is TGTGCCAGCAGCTTAGTTAACGGTGGTAAGGGGCGCGGCTATGGCTACACCTTC.

This sequence joins TRBV5-1 and TRBJ1-1; 7 bases agree with TRBD1. The CDR3 is made up of 14 amino acids. V lost 4 bases and J lost 4; bases outside the gene matches: 7. Germline CDR1 and CDR2: SGHRS and YFSETQ. CDR3 residues: CASSLGGGGTEAFF. CDR3 in DNA: TGCGCCAGCAGCCTAGGGGGCGGTGGCACTGAAGCTTTCTTT.

Only a few counts were recorded for this clone. The chain carries TRBV30 and TRBJ2-5; tentative D call: TRBD2 (5 bases). Between the trimmed V and J ends, which lost 6 bases and 5 bases, there was a span of 19 bases. Germline V CDR1 and CDR2: GTSNPN, SVGIG (reference sequence). The CDR3 has 14 amino acids. The CDR3, as DNA: TGTGCCTGCCCCTGCCAGCGGCGCCCGGAGACCCAGTACTTC. Encoded protein: CACPCQRRPETQYF.

The J gene is TRBJ2-3, the V gene TRBV18; tentative D call: TRBD2 (5 bases). Trimming removed 0 bases at V and 2 bases at J, with 15 bases between. The CDR3 contains 17 residues. Per the germline V gene, CDR1 is KGHSH and CDR2 is LQKENI. The CDR3 DNA reads as TGTGCCAGCTCACCACCTATTCTGACTACTAACACAGATACGCAGTATTTT. Protein product: CASSPPILTTNTDTQYF.

The J gene is TRBJ1-6, the V gene TRBV4-1; D unclear. CDR1 is MGHRA and CDR2 is YSYEKL in the germline V gene. Trimming left V 5 bases short and J 7 bases short, with 15 bases between. The CDR3 length is 15 residues. CDR3 in amino acids: CASSGTASGNSPLHF. The CDR3 nucleotides read TGCGCCAGCAGCGGTACAGCCTCCGGCAATTCACCCCTCCACTTT.

This sequence joins TRBV30 and TRBJ2-5; D is perhaps TRBD1 (6 bases). The J call is doubtful: the DNA matches TRBJ2-7 better. The CDR3 is 18 amino acids. Germline assignment: CDR1 GTSNPN and CDR2 SVGIG (reference sequence). CDR3 sequence (DNA): TGTGCCGGCAGTGGAAGGGACACCTACCAAGTACAGATCTACGAGCAGTACTTC. It codes for CAGSGRDTYQVQIYEQYF.

The gene calls are TRBV5-1 and TRBJ2-2; D is unclear. This CDR3 spans 14 amino acids. The germline V gene encodes CDR1 SGHRS and CDR2 YFSETQ. V was clipped by 0 bases and J by 5 bases, with 8 bases between them. CDR3 in amino acids: CASSLDGSTGELFF. The CDR3 region has the DNA TGCGCCAGCAGCTTGGACGGTTCGACCGGGGAGCTGTTTTTT.

This clone was detected only once. This sequence joins TRBV25-1 and TRBJ2-7; D is possibly TRBD1 (5 bases). Germline CDR1 reads MGHDK; CDR2 reads SYGVNS. The CDR3 is 13 amino acids. The ends were cut back, 7 bases at V and 5 bases at J, with 15 bases in the middle. The CDR3 spells CASMGLGFHEQYF. CDR3 DNA: TGTGCCAGCATGGGGCTAGGATTCCACGAGCAGTACTTC.